This record covers a single T cell receptor (beta chain). Its specificity is unknown. The data stem from a study of T cell responses to AZD1222 COVID-19 vaccine. Study-level findings and limits: Unmutated variant regions reportedly attract nearly half of all spike-specific TCRs.

The CDR3 totals 15 residues. Germline V gene data show CDR1 as MNHEY and CDR2 as SMNVEV (reference sequence). The V end lost 8 bases, the J end lost 4 bases, and 17 bases lay between the germline ends. Produced via immunoSEQ multiplex PCR; TCRdb's table is partial and in-frame only. The repertoire holds some 130,000 clones, over 85% seen once, with 6.5% to 8% in the top ten. This receptor was obtained from an adult who received the AZD1222 COVID-19 vaccine. The sequences come from peripheral blood, collected 28 days after the second AZD1222 dose. This sequence joins TRBV27 and TRBJ2-2; D is perhaps TRBD1 or TRBD2 (5 bases each). For the CDR3, the DNA is TGTGCCAGCGGAAGGGGAGCAGGAGTCACCGGGGAGCTGTTTTTT. It translates to CASGRGAGVTGELFF.